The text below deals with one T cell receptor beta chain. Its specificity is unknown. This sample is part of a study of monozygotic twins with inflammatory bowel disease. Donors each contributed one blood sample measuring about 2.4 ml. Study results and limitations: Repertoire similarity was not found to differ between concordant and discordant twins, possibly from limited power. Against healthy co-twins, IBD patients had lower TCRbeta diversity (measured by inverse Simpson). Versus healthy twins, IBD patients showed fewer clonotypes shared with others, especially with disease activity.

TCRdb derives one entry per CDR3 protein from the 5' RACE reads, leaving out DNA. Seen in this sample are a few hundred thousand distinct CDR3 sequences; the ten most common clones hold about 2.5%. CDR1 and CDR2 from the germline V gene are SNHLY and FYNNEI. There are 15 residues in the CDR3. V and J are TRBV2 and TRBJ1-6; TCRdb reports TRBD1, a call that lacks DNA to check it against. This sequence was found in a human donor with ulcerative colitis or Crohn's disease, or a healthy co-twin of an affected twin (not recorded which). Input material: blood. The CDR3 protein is CASSDGGTGASPLHF.